This T cell receptor (beta chain) was sequenced for a study of T cells in Graves' hyperthyroidism and ophthalmopathy. The hyperthyroidism was newly diagnosed and had lasted under 2 months; the patients were aged 18 to 65. TCR beta CDR3 sequences were amplified from RNA transcripts. TCR CDR3 underwent first-round RT-PCR with the HTBI primer set. A single record per CDR3 protein comes from TCRdb applying MiXCR to the multiplex PCR reads. The sample contains 25,000 to 30,000 distinct CDR3 sequences, around 40% of which appear only once. Germline V gene data show CDR1 as SGHNT and CDR2 as YYREEE (reference sequence). Trimming pared 3 bases from V and 10 bases from J, leaving 5 bases between. The CDR3 totals 9 residues.

The chain links TRBV5-4 to TRBJ2-7, with D unclear. Sequenced material: blood. This sequence was found in a woman under 40 with Graves' hyperthyroidism. The CDR3 DNA sequence: TGTGCCAGCAGCTACGGACAGTACTTC. Protein sequence: CASSYGQYF.